The source of this T cell receptor (beta chain) is a study of blood T cell repertoires in COVID-19 (dated by TCRdb to 2020 to 2021). A note on the overall study: Collaborator samples came from the United States, Italy and Spain and covered acute and convalescent phases of COVID-19. The material from the prospective study consisted of cDNA or gDNA derived from T cells, B-cell-depleted T cells, or PBMCs. Deeply sampled blood TCRbeta repertoires from subjects exposed to, actively infected with, or recovered from COVID-19 were included in the dataset. The repertoires were released in a freely available public database intended as a resource for research on the immune response to SARS-CoV-2. Samples came from the ongoing ImmuneRACE study (first 160 participants) plus 1,254 subjects from 6 global collaborators. Sample metadata almost always included a de-identified subject ID, COVID-19 status, age in years and sex. Where HLA class I and class II types were available, the types were taken from metadata supplied by the sample provider, not from assay-based typing. Broad study findings and their caveats: Clinical and demographic metadata were provided uncurated, with the amount varying by source and participant.

The collaborating institutions used their own protocols to collect whole blood in K2EDTA tubes. For TCRbeta analysis, collaborator samples were shipped as frozen whole blood, as isolated PBMCs, or as DNA extracted from either sample type. The immunoSEQ Assay, a bias-controlled multiplex PCR, was used to amplify TCRbeta CDR3 regions from genomic DNA. The authors' pipeline ran thus. Nucleated cell counts per sample were estimated from amplification of reference gene primers within the assay. To quantify the absolute abundance of each unique TCRbeta CDR3 rearrangement, sequence reads were collapsed and filtered. Productive Simpson clonality was computed per sample as the square root of Simpson's diversity index over productive rearrangements. The table was pulled from immuneACCESS by TCRdb, which kept in-frame rearrangements only. Such tables lose some clones; where checked, under half of the loss comes from unresolved V genes, and the rest has no known cause. That table furnishes V, J and clone size, whereas the DNA furnished D and trimming. This sample lists about 140,000 clones; roughly 80% were detected once. The ten top clones hold more than 8.5% of the sample.

In the case of this clone: It has no known antigen specificity. No much larger clone is present one base from it, and per-base qualities are unavailable.

Relative to germline, V is 0 bases shorter and J is 1 base shorter, with 12 bases between their ends. CDR3 length: 16 amino acids, cysteine to phenylalanine. Of the read, only the CDR3 DNA is kept; its 48 bases are in frame from base 1. CDR1 and CDR2, looked up from the germline V gene, are MNHEY and SVGEGT. Sequencing was performed on peripheral blood. The sequence links TRBV6-2 or TRBV6-3 to TRBJ1-1; D gene: possibly TRBD1, on 6 matching bases. This TCR derives from a woman in her 50s with active or convalescent COVID-19. The CDR3 in this case is CASSYSPGTTNTEAFF. The nucleotide sequence reads TGTGCCAGCAGTTACTCGCCCGGGACAACGAACACTGAAGCTTTCTTT.